This TCR beta chain was obtained from a study of CD8+CD57+ T cells in acquired aplastic anemia. By flow cytometry, patients selected for sequencing had shown an expansion of CD8+CD57+ cells. The V gene's germline CDR1 is SGHNT and CDR2 YYREEE (reference sequence). The V and J ends lost 2 bases and 3 bases, in that order; junction bases with no gene match: 13. This CDR3 comprises 18 residues. The use of genomic DNA as template underpinned the TCR beta VDJ and CDR3 profiling. MiXCR was run by TCRdb on the reads, yielding one entry per CDR3 protein. The repertoire consists of under 200,000 distinct CDR3 sequences, with around half occurring once and the leading ten covering more than 1.5%. This clonotype was observed a single time.

The rearrangement uses TRBV5-4 and TRBJ1-1, with TRBD1 matching 10 bases. The TCR sequence derives from a human donor with aplastic anemia. Sequencing was performed on sorted CD4+, CD8+, or CD8+CD57+ T cells (not recorded which) from PBMCs. The DNA for the CDR3 is TGTGCCAGCAGCTTAGTGGGACAGGGGTGGGGTATGGACACTGAAGCTTTCTTT. It yields the protein CASSLVGQGWGMDTEAFF.